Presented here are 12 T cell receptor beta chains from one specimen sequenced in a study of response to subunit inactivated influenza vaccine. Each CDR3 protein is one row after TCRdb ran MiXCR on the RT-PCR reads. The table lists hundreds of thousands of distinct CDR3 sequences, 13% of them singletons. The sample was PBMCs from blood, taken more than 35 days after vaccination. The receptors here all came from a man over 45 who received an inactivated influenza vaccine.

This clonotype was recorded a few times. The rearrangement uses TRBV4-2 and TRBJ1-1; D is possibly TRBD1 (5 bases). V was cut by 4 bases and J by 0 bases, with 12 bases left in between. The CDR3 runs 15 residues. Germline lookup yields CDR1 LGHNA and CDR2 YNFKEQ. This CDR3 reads CASSPPTTVNTEAFF. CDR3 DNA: TGTGCCAGCAGCCCTCCGACGACAGTGAACACTGAAGCTTTCTTT.

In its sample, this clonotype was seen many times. CDR3 amino acids: CASSPQGNSYNEQFF. DNA for the CDR3: TGTGCCAGCAGCCCACAGGGTAACTCCTACAATGAGCAGTTCTTC. The chain combines TRBV11-2 with TRBJ2-1, with D perhaps matching TRBD1 (6 bases). From germline, CDR1 is SGHAT and CDR2 FQNNGV. The CDR3 is 15 residues long. The ends were cut back, 5 bases at V and 0 bases at J, with 11 bases in the middle.

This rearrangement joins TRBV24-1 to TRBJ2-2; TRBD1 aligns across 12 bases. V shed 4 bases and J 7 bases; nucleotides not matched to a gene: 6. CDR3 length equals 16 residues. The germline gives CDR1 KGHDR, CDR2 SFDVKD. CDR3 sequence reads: CATSEGGQGAYGELFF. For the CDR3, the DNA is TGTGCCACCAGTGAAGGGGGACAGGGGGCGTACGGGGAGCTGTTTTTT.

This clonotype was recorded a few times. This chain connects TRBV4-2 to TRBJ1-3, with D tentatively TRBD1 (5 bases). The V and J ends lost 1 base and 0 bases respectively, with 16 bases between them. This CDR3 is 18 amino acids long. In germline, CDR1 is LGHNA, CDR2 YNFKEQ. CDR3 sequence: CASSQGTGRIISGNTIYF. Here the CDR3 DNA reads TGTGCCAGCAGCCAAGGTACGGGACGGATTATCTCTGGAAACACCATATATTTT.

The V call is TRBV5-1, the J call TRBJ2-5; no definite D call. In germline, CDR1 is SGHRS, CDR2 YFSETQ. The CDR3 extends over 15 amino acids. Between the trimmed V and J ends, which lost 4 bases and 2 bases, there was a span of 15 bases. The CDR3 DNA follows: TGCGCCAGCAGCCCATTAGGGCTCGATCAAGAGACCCAGTACTTC. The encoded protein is CASSPLGLDQETQYF.

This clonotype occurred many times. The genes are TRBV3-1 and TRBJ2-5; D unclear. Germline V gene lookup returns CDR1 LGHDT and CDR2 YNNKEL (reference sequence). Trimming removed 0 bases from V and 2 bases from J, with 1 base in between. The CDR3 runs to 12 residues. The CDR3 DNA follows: TGTGCCAGCAGCCAAGATCAAGAGACCCAGTACTTC. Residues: CASSQDQETQYF.

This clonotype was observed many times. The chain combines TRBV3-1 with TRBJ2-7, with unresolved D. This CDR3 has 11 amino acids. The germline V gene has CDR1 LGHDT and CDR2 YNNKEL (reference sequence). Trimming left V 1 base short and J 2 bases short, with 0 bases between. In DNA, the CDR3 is TGTGCCAGCAGCCAAGCCTACGAGCAGTACTTC. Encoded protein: CASSQAYEQYF.

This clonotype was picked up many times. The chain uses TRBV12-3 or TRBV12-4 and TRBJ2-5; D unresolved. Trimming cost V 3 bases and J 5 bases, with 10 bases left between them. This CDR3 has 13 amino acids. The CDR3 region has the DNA TGTGCCAGCAGTTTGGTCCTCCGGGAGACCCAGTACTTC. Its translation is CASSLVLRETQYF.

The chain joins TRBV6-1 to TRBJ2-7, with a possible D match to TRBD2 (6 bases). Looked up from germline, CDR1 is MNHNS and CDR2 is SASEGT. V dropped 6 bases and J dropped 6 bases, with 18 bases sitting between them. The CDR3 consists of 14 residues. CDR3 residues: CASRPWGKEGEQYF. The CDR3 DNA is TGTGCCAGCAGACCGTGGGGAAAGGAGGGCGAGCAGTACTTC.

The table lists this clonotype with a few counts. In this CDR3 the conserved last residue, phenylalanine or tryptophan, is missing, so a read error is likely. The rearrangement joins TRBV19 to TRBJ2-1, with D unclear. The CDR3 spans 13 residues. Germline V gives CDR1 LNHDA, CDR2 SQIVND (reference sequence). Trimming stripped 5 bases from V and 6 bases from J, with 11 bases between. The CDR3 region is CASSVGLSNEQFL. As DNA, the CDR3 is TGTGCCAGTAGTGTTGGGCTTTCCAATGAGCAGTTCCTC.

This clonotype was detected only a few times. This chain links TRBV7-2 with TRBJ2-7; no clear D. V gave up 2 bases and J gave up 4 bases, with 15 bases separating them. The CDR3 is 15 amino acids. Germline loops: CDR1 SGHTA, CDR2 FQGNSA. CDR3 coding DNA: TGTGCCAGCAGCTTATCACTACAAGGCCCTTACGAGCAGTACTTC. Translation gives CASSLSLQGPYEQYF.

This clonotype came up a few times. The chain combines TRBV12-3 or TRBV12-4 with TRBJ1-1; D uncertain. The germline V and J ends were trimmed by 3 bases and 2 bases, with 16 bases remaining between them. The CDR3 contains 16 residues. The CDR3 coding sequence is TGTGCCAGCAGTTTGGTACTCCTGAGATTTAACACTGAAGCTTTCTTT. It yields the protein CASSLVLLRFNTEAFF.